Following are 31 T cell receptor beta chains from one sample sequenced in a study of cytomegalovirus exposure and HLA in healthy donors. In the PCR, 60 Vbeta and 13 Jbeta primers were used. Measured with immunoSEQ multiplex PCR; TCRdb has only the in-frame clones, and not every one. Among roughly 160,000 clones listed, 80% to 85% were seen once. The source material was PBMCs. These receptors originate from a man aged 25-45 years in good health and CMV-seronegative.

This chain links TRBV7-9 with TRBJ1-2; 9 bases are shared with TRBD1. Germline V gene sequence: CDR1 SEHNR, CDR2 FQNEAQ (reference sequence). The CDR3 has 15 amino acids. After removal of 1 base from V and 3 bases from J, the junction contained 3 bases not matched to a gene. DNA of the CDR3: TGTGCCAGCAGCTTAGGGGACAGGGCGGACTATGGCTACACCTTC. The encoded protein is CASSLGDRADYGYTF.

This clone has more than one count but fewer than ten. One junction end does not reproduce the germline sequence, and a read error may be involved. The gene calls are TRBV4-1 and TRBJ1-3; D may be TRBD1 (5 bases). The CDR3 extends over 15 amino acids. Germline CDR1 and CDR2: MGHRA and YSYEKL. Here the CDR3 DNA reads TGTGCCAGCAGCCAAGAGGAGGGGTCTGGAAACACCATATATTTT. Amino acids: CASSQEEGSGNTIYF.

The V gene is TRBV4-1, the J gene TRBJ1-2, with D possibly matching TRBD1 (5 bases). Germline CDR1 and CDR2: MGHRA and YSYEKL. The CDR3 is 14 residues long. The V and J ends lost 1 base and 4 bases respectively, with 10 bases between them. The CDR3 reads CASSQVPGGYGYTF. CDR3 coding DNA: TGCGCCAGCAGCCAAGTCCCGGGGGGCTATGGCTACACCTTC.

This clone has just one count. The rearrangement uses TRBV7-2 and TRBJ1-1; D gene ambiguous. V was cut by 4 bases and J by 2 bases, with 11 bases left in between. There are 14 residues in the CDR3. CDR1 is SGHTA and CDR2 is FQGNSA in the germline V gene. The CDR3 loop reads CASSWAAKNTEAFF. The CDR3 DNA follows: TGTGCCAGCAGCTGGGCAGCCAAAAACACTGAAGCTTTCTTT.

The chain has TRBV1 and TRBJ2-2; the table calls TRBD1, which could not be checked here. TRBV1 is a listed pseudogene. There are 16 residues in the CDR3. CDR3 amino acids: CTSIQNRGRRTGELFF. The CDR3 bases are TGCACCAGCATCCAGAACAGGGGGCGCAGAACCGGGGAGCTGTTTTTT.

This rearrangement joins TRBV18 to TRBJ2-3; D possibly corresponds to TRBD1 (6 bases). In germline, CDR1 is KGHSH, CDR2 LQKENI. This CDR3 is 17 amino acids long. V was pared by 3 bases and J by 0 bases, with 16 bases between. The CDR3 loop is CASSPLAGARSTDTQYF. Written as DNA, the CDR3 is TGTGCCAGCTCACCCCTTGCAGGGGCCAGAAGCACAGATACGCAGTATTTT.

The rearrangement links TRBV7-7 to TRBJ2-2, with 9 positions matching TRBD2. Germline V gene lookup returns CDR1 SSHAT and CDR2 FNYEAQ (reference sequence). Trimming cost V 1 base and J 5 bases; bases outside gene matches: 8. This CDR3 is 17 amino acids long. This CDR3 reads CASSLVGLAGGTGELFF. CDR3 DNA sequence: TGTGCCAGCAGCTTAGTGGGACTAGCCGGGGGAACCGGGGAGCTGTTTTTT.

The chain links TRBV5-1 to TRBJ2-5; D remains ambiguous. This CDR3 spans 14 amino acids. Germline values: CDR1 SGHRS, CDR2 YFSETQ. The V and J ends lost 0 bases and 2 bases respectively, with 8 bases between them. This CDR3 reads CASSLAHIQETQYF. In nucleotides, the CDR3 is TGCGCCAGCAGCTTGGCGCACATACAAGAGACCCAGTACTTC.

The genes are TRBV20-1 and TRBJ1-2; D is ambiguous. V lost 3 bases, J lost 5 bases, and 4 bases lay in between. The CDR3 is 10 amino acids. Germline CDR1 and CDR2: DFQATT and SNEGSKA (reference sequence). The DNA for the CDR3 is TGCAGTGCTAGTAGATATGGCTACACCTTC. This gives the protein CSASRYGYTF.

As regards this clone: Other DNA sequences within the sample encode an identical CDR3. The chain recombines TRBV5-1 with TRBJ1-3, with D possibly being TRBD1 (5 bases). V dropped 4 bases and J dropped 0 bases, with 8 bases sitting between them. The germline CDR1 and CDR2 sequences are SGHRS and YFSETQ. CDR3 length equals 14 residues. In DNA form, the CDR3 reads TGCGCCAGCAGCACCGGGGGCTCTGGAAACACCATATATTTT. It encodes CASSTGGSGNTIYF. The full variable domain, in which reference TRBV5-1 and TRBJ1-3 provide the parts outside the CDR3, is KAGVTQTPRYLIKTRGQQVTLSCSPISGHRSVSWYQQTPGQGLQFLFEYFSETQRNKGNFPGRFSGRQFSNSRSEMNVSTLELGDSALYLCASSTGGSGNTIYFGEGSWLTVV.

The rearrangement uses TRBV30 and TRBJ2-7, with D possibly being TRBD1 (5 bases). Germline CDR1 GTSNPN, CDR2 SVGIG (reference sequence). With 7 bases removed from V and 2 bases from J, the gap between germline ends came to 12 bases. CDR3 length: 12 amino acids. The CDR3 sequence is CASATDTYEQYF. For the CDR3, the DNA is TGTGCCTCCGCGACAGACACCTACGAGCAGTACTTC.

CDR3 nucleotide sequence: TGTGCCAGCAGACAGGACCTGGAGGGCTACGAGCAGTACTTC. Protein: CASRQDLEGYEQYF. The V and J genes are TRBV5-4 and TRBJ2-7; TRBD2 might be the D (6 bases). The V and J ends lost 5 bases and 3 bases respectively, with 15 bases between them. The germline V gene has CDR1 SGHNT and CDR2 YYREEE (reference sequence). The length of the CDR3 is 14 residues.

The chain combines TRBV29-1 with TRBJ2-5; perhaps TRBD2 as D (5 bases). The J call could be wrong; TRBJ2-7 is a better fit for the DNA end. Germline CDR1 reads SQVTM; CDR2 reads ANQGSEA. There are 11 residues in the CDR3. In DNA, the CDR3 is TGCAGCGTTGAAAGCGGCTACGAGCAGTACTTC. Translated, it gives CSVESGYEQYF.

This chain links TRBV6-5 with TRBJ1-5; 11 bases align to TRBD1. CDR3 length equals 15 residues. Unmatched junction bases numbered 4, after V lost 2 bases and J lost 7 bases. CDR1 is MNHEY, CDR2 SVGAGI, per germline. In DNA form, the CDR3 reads TGTGCCAGCAGTTACGGGGGACAGGGGGGACAGCCCCAGCATTTT. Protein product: CASSYGGQGGQPQHF.

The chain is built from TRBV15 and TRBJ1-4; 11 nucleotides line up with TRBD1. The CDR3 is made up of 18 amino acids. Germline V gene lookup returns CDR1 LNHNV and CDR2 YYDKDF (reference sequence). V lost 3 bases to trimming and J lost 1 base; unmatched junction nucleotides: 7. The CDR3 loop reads CATSRDRGPRETNEKLFF. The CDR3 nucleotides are TGTGCCACCAGCAGGGACAGGGGGCCCAGGGAAACTAATGAAAAACTGTTTTTT.

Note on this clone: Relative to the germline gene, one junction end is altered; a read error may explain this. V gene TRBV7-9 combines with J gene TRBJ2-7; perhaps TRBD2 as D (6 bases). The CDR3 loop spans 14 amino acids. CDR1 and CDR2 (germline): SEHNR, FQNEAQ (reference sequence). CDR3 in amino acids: CSSSLVGSRDEQYF. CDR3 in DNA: TGTTCCAGCAGCTTAGTCGGGAGCAGGGACGAGCAGTACTTC.

In DNA, the CDR3 is TGTGCCAGCAGACAACCAGGGACTAGCGGGAGACCACCGGGTGAGCAGTACTTC. Amino acid sequence: CASRQPGTSGRPPGEQYF. J is TRBJ2-7 and V is TRBV27; 14 bases fit TRBD2. Germline values: CDR1 MNHEY, CDR2 SMNVEV (reference sequence). V trimming: 6 bases; J trimming: 7 bases; junction bases outside the gene matches: 17. This CDR3 has 18 residues.

CDR3 loop: CASNLGVAETQYF. CDR3 sequence (DNA): TGTGCCAGCAACCTTGGAGTCGCAGAGACCCAGTACTTC. The rearrangement links TRBV7-8 to TRBJ2-5; no clear D gene. The V gene's germline CDR1 is SGHVS and CDR2 FQNEAQ. V gave up 7 bases and J gave up 4 bases, with 13 bases separating them. This CDR3 spans 13 amino acids.

In nucleotides, the CDR3 is TGTGCCAGCAGCGACCAGGGATGGAGTTCACCCCTCCACTTT. Its translation: CASSDQGWSSPLHF. This chain uses TRBV7-2 with TRBJ1-6; the D gene is possibly TRBD1 (5 bases). Per the germline V gene, CDR1 is SGHTA and CDR2 is FQGNSA. V lost 5 bases to trimming and J lost 9 bases, with 14 bases between them. The CDR3 loop spans 14 amino acids.

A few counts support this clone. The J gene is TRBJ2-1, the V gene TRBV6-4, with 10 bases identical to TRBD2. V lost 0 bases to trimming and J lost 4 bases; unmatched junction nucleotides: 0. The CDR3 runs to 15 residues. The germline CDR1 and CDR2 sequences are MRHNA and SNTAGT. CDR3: CASSDSTSGYNEQFF. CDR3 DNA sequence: TGTGCCAGCAGTGACTCGACTAGCGGGTACAATGAGCAGTTCTTC.

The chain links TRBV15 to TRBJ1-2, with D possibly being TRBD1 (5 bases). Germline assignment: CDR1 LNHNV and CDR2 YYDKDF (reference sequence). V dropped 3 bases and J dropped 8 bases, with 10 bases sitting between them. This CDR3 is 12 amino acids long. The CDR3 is CATSRDTSGYTF. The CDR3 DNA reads TGTGCCACCAGCAGGGACACCTCCGGCTACACCTTC.

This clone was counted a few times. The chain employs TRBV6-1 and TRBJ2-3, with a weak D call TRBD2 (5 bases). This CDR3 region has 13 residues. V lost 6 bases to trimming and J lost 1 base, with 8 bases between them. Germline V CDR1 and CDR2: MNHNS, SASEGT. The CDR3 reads CASRAEGTDTQYF. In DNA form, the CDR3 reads TGTGCCAGCAGGGCGGAGGGCACAGATACGCAGTATTTT.

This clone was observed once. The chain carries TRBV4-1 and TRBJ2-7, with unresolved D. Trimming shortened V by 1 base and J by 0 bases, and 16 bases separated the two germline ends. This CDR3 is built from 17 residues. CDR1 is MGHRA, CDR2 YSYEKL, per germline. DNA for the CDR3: TGCGCCAGCAGCCAAGCAGTGCGCGCAGGTGACTCCTACGAGCAGTACTTC. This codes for CASSQAVRAGDSYEQYF.

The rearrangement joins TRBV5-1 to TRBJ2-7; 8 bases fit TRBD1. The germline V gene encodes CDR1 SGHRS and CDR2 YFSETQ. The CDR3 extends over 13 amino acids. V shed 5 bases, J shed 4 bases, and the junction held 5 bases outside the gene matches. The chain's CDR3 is CASSSGQGYEQYF. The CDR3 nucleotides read TGCGCCAGCAGTTCCGGACAGGGTTACGAGCAGTACTTC.

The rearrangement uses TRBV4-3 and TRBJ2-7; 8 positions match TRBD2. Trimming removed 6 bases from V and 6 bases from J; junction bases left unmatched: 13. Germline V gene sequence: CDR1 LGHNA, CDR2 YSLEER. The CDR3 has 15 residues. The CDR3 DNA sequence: TGCGCCAGCAGTCAATCCGGGACTAGTATCCGCGAGCAGTACTTC. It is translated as CASSQSGTSIREQYF.

The CDR3, as DNA: TGTGCCAGTAGCCACTCGGGACAGGGGTCTTGGAATCAGCCCCAGCATTTT. The encoded protein is CASSHSGQGSWNQPQHF. The rearrangement links TRBV19 to TRBJ1-5, with 10 bases identical to TRBD1. The ends lost 6 bases at V and 4 bases at J; junction bases unmatched: 12. CDR1 is LNHDA, CDR2 SQIVND, per germline (reference sequence). The CDR3 contains 17 residues. Together with reference TRBV19 and TRBJ1-5, the CDR3 gives the full variable domain: DGGITQSPKYLFRKEGQNVTLSCEQNLNHDAMYWYRQDPGQGLRLIYYSQIVNDFQKGDIAEGYSVSREKKESFPLTVTSAQKNPTAFYLCASSHSGQGSWNQPQHFGDGTRLSIL.

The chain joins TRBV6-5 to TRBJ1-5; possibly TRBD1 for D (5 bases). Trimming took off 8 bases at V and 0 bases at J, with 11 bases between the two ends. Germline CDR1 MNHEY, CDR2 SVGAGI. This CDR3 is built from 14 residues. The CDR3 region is CASRGGVSNQPQHF. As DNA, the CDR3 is TGTGCCAGCCGCGGGGGAGTTAGCAATCAGCCCCAGCATTTT.

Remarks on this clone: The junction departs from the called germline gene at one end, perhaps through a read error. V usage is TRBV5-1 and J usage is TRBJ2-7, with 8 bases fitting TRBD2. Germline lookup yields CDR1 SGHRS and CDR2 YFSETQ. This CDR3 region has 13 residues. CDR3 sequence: CATSRGLDYEQYF. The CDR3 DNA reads TGCGCCACCAGCCGGGGACTAGACTACGAGCAGTACTTC.

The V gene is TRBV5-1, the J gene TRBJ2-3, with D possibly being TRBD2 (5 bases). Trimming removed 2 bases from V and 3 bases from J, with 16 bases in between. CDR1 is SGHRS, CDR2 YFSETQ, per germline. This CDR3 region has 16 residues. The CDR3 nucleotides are TGCGCCAGCAGCTTTACCCTCCTAGCAGCAACAGATACGCAGTATTTT. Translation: CASSFTLLAATDTQYF.

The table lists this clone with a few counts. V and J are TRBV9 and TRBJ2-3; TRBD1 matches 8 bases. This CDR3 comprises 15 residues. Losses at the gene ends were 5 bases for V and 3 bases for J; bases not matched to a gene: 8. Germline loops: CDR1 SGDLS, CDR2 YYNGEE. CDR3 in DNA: TGTGCCAGCAGTGAAGCAGGGGGCGAGACAGATACGCAGTATTTT. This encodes CASSEAGGETDTQYF. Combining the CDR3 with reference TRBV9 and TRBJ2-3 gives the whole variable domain DSGVTQTPKHLITATGQRVTLRCSPRSGDLSVYWYQQSLDQGLQFLIQYYNGEERAKGNILERFSAQQFPDLHSELNLSSLELGDSALYFCASSEAGGETDTQYFGPGTRLTVL.

The CDR3 DNA is TGTGCCAGCAGCGCGGCCGGACAGAACTACGAGCAGTACTTC. Translated, it gives CASSAAGQNYEQYF. The chain uses TRBV7-9 and TRBJ2-7, with a tentative D call TRBD1 (6 bases). Germline V gene data show CDR1 as SEHNR and CDR2 as FQNEAQ (reference sequence). The CDR3 loop spans 14 amino acids. V gave up 5 bases and J gave up 3 bases, with 14 bases separating them.